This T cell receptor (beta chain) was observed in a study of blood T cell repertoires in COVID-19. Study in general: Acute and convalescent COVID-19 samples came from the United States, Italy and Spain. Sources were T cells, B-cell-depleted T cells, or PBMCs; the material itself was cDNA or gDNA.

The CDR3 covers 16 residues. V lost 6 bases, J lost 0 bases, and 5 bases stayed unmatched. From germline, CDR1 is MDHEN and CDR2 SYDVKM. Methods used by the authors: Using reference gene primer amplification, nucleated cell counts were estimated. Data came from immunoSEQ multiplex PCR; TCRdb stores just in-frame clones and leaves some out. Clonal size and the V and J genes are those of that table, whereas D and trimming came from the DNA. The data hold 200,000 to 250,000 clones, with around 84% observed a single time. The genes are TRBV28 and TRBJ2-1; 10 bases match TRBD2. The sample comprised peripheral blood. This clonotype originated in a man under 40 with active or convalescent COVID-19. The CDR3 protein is CASSPLAGDSYNEQFF. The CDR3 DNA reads TGTGCCAGCAGCCCTCTAGCGGGGGACTCCTACAATGAGCAGTTCTTC. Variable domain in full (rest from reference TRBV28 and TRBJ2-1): DVKVTQSSRYLVKRTGEKVFLECVQDMDHENMFWYRQDPGLGLRLIYFSYDVKMKEKGDIPEGYSVSREKKERFSLILESASTNQTSMYLCASSPLAGDSYNEQFFGPGTRLTVL.